Presented here are 30 T cell receptor beta chains from one specimen sequenced in a study of cytomegalovirus exposure and HLA in healthy donors. TCRdb keeps only in-frame clones here, not all; method: immunoSEQ multiplex PCR. Of a few hundred thousand clones in the sample, less than 95% were seen once. Sequenced material: PBMCs. The receptors stem from a woman younger than 45 in good health and CMV-seronegative.

V gene TRBV28 combines with J gene TRBJ2-6; no definite D call. The CDR3 totals 16 residues. Looked up from germline, CDR1 is MDHEN and CDR2 is SYDVKM. The germline V and J ends were trimmed by 5 bases and 0 bases, with 11 bases remaining between them. The CDR3 loop is CASSPRTGSGANVLTF. The CDR3 nucleotides read TGTGCCAGCAGTCCCCGGACCGGCTCTGGGGCCAACGTCCTGACTTTC.

The chain is built from TRBV7-7 and TRBJ2-2, with 7 nucleotides matching TRBD2. Unmatched junction bases numbered 9, after V lost 5 bases and J lost 6 bases. The CDR3 is made up of 15 amino acids. Germline CDR1 SSHAT, CDR2 FNYEAQ (reference sequence). The CDR3 loop reads CASSPKRDRSGELFF. Here the CDR3 DNA reads TGTGCCAGCAGCCCAAAGCGGGACCGGTCCGGGGAGCTGTTTTTT. The entire variable domain, with the rest obtained from reference TRBV7-7 and TRBJ2-2, is as follows: GAGVSQSPRYKVTKRGQDVTLRCDPISSHATLYWYQQALGQGPEFLTYFNYEAQPDKSGLPSDRFSAERPEGSISTLTIQRTEQRDSAMYRCASSPKRDRSGELFFGEGSRLTVL.

This chain connects TRBV7-3 to TRBJ1-3; the D is unclear. The CDR3 sequence is 14 residues long. V was clipped by 2 bases and J by 3 bases, with 8 bases between them. CDR1 is SGHTA and CDR2 is FQGTGA in the germline V gene. CDR3: CASSLPGVGNTIYF. As DNA, the CDR3 is TGTGCCAGCAGCTTACCCGGTGTTGGAAACACCATATATTTT.

This sequence joins TRBV2 and TRBJ2-7; 10 positions agree with TRBD1. CDR1 and CDR2 from the germline V gene are SNHLY and FYNNEI. The CDR3 is 17 amino acids. J gave up 8 bases and V 4 bases, and 17 bases lay outside the gene matches. The CDR3, as DNA: TGTGCCAGCAGTGCAACCCGGGACAGGGGTACGGGTGATAAGCAGTACTTC. This sequence encodes CASSATRDRGTGDKQYF.

The chain joins TRBV11-2 to TRBJ2-1; 9 bases match TRBD2. CDR1 is SGHAT and CDR2 is FQNNGV in the germline V gene. The CDR3 is 18 residues long. The V and J ends lost 1 base and 1 base, in that order; junction bases with no gene match: 8. Here the CDR3 reads CASSLGSSGMSSYNEQFF. CDR3 DNA sequence: TGTGCCAGCAGCTTAGGGTCTAGCGGGATGTCTTCCTACAATGAGCAGTTCTTC.

The chain carries TRBV6-4 and TRBJ2-1; D unresolved. Germline values: CDR1 MRHNA, CDR2 SNTAGT. This CDR3 has 12 amino acids. Deletions cut 0 bases from V and 9 bases from J, with 6 bases between. CDR3 in amino acids: CASSDSGREQFF. The CDR3 DNA is TGTGCCAGCAGTGACTCAGGGCGTGAGCAGTTCTTC.

This clone turned up a few times. This chain links TRBV7-6 with TRBJ1-5, with D unresolved. Germline CDR1 is SGHVS and CDR2 is FNYEAQ. There are 14 residues in the CDR3. V was trimmed by 5 bases and J by 6 bases, leaving 14 bases between them. The CDR3 DNA is TGTGCCAGCAGCCTGAGGCTCTCGGGTCAGCCCCAGCATTTT. Protein product: CASSLRLSGQPQHF. The variable domain in full, with the rest retrieved from reference TRBV7-6 and TRBJ1-5, is GAGVSQSPRYKVTKRGQDVALRCDPISGHVSLYWYRQALGQGPEFLTYFNYEAQQDKSGLPNDRFSAERPEGSISTLTIQRTEQRDSAMYRCASSLRLSGQPQHFGDGTRLSIL.

This sequence joins TRBV11-2 and TRBJ2-2; TRBD1 matches at 10 bases. The germline CDR1 and CDR2 sequences are SGHAT and FQNNGV. This CDR3 has 16 amino acids. V lost 1 base to trimming and J lost 6 bases; unmatched junction nucleotides: 5. As DNA, the CDR3 is TGTGCCAGCAGCTTAGGACAGGGGGCGGGTGCCGGGGAGCTGTTTTTT. It translates to CASSLGQGAGAGELFF.

The chain links TRBV2 to TRBJ2-1, with D perhaps matching TRBD2 (5 bases). Germline V gene data show CDR1 as SNHLY and CDR2 as FYNNEI. V was cut by 2 bases and J by 6 bases, with 23 bases left in between. CDR3 length: 18 residues. CDR3 coding DNA: TGTGCCAGCAGTGAAATGCTAGCCGGTTCCACGAGGGTCAATGAGCAGTTCTTC. Its protein is CASSEMLAGSTRVNEQFF.

This clone was picked up a small number of times. This chain uses TRBV4-1 with TRBJ1-5; no clear D gene. The CDR3 covers 17 residues. The germline V gene encodes CDR1 MGHRA and CDR2 YSYEKL. V lost 0 bases and J 3 bases, leaving 15 bases between the germline ends. The DNA of the CDR3 is TGCGCCAGCAGCCAAGATCAATTGGAGACCTACAATCAGCCCCAGCATTTT. Amino acid sequence: CASSQDQLETYNQPQHF.

This clone was detected only once. The rearrangement uses TRBV27 and TRBJ2-7; D remains ambiguous. The germline V and J ends were trimmed by 5 bases and 0 bases, with 11 bases remaining between them. CDR3 length: 14 residues. Per the germline V gene, CDR1 is MNHEY and CDR2 is SMNVEV (reference sequence). The CDR3 nucleotides read TGTGCCAGCAGTCCCCGACTGTTCTCCTACGAGCAGTACTTC. It yields the protein CASSPRLFSYEQYF.

The chain recombines TRBV28 with TRBJ1-5, with D maybe TRBD1 (6 bases). CDR1 is MDHEN, CDR2 SYDVKM, per germline. The CDR3 loop spans 16 amino acids. The V end lost 6 bases, the J end lost 0 bases, and 15 bases lay between the germline ends. CDR3 bases: TGTGCCAGCAGAAATACCGGGACATTTAGCAATCAGCCCCAGCATTTT. Its translation is CASRNTGTFSNQPQHF.

This chain joins TRBV19 and TRBJ2-2; TRBD2 aligns across 9 bases. J lost 6 bases, V lost 3 bases, and 2 bases had no gene match. Germline-derived CDR1 and CDR2 are LNHDA and SQIVND (reference sequence). The CDR3 sequence is 14 residues long. The chain's CDR3 is CASSIGLAPGELFF. CDR3 bases: TGTGCCAGTAGTATCGGACTAGCGCCCGGGGAGCTGTTTTTT.

This chain connects TRBV7-9 to TRBJ1-4, with a possible D match to TRBD1 (5 bases). Germline CDR1 is SEHNR and CDR2 is FQNEAQ (reference sequence). V lost 5 bases and J lost 0, with 16 bases in between. The CDR3 sequence is 17 residues long. CDR3 sequence reads: CASSMPSGAATNEKLFF. For the CDR3, the DNA is TGTGCCAGCAGCATGCCCTCCGGGGCCGCAACTAATGAAAAACTGTTTTTT.

This clone was counted between two and nine times. This rearrangement joins TRBV5-1 to TRBJ1-1, with TRBD1 as a possible D gene (6 bases). The V gene's germline CDR1 is SGHRS and CDR2 YFSETQ. Trimming shortened V by 7 bases and J by 0 bases, and 16 bases separated the two germline ends. This CDR3 has 15 residues. CDR3 in DNA: TGCGCCAGCCGCCCGGGACAAACTATGAACACTGAAGCTTTCTTT. It translates to CASRPGQTMNTEAFF. Together with reference TRBV5-1 and TRBJ1-1, the CDR3 gives the full variable domain: KAGVTQTPRYLIKTRGQQVTLSCSPISGHRSVSWYQQTPGQGLQFLFEYFSETQRNKGNFPGRFSGRQFSNSRSEMNVSTLELGDSALYLCASRPGQTMNTEAFFGQGTRLTVV.

The CDR3: CSAPAEGEGNTEAFF. CDR3 bases: TGCAGCGCCCCGGCGGAGGGGGAGGGGAACACTGAAGCTTTCTTT. The rearrangement uses TRBV29-1 and TRBJ1-1, with TRBD1 as a possible D gene (6 bases). CDR3 length: 15 residues. Trimming pared 7 bases from V and 1 base from J, leaving 19 bases between. Germline values: CDR1 SQVTM, CDR2 ANQGSEA.

The chain employs TRBV6-1 and TRBJ1-5, with D hard to call. The V and J ends lost 7 bases and 3 bases respectively, with 13 bases between them. Per the germline V gene, CDR1 is MNHNS and CDR2 is SASEGT. The CDR3 runs to 14 residues. CDR3 in DNA: TGTGCCAGCACCCATCTGGGATTCAATCAGCCCCAGCATTTT. Amino acids: CASTHLGFNQPQHF.

V gene TRBV18 combines with J gene TRBJ1-5; D possibly corresponds to TRBD1 (5 bases). The V and J ends lost 3 bases and 1 base respectively, with 10 bases between them. CDR3 length: 15 amino acids. Germline CDR1 reads KGHSH; CDR2 reads LQKENI. CDR3 nucleotide sequence: TGTGCCAGCTCACCGCGCGGACAAAGCAATCAGCCCCAGCATTTT. It is translated as CASSPRGQSNQPQHF.

The chain is built from TRBV4-1 and TRBJ2-7; a weak D match, TRBD2 (5 bases). This CDR3 spans 15 amino acids. Deletions cut 1 base from V and 7 bases from J, with 17 bases between. Per germline, CDR1 MGHRA and CDR2 YSYEKL. CDR3 in amino acids: CASSQGPGSIGEQYF. The CDR3 bases are TGCGCCAGCAGCCAAGGCCCGGGATCCATAGGGGAGCAGTACTTC.

The V call is TRBV19, the J call TRBJ1-1; TRBD1 might be the D (5 bases). Trimming removed 2 bases at V and 8 bases at J, with 9 bases between. The CDR3 loop spans 12 amino acids. CDR1 and CDR2 (germline): LNHDA, SQIVND (reference sequence). The CDR3 DNA reads TGTGCCAGTAGTATACCGACAGCCGAAGCTTTCTTT. Translating it yields CASSIPTAEAFF.

J is TRBJ2-2 and V is TRBV4-1; 11 bases align to TRBD2. This CDR3 has 16 residues. Germline loops: CDR1 MGHRA, CDR2 YSYEKL. J was trimmed by 4 bases and V by 2 bases; bases with no gene match: 3. The DNA for the CDR3 is TGCGCCAGCAGCCAAACTAGCGGGAGAGCCACCGGGGAGCTGTTTTTT. Protein: CASSQTSGRATGELFF.

This chain uses TRBV28 with TRBJ2-1; 8 bases are a match to TRBD2. CDR1 is MDHEN and CDR2 is SYDVKM in the germline V gene. The V gene end was trimmed by 4 bases and the J gene end by 0 bases; junction bases not matched to a gene: 8. The CDR3 loop spans 17 amino acids. The CDR3 sequence: CASSSPVSGSSYNEQFF. The DNA for the CDR3 is TGTGCCAGCAGTTCCCCAGTAAGCGGGAGCTCCTACAATGAGCAGTTCTTC.

The chain uses TRBV11-2 and TRBJ1-2, with 9 positions matching TRBD1. This CDR3 is built from 15 residues. Trimming removed 5 bases from V and 4 bases from J; junction bases left unmatched: 8. Germline CDR1 reads SGHAT; CDR2 reads FQNNGV. The CDR3 here is CASSRGQGFLYGYTF. For the CDR3, the DNA is TGTGCCAGCAGCCGGGGACAGGGATTCCTCTATGGCTACACCTTC.

This rearrangement joins TRBV4-1 to TRBJ2-2, with D maybe TRBD2 (5 bases). The V end lost 1 base, the J end lost 1 base, and 10 bases lay between the germline ends. CDR1 and CDR2 from the germline V gene are MGHRA and YSYEKL. There are 16 residues in the CDR3. The CDR3 spells CASSQAWGVNTGELFF. In nucleotides, the CDR3 is TGCGCCAGCAGCCAAGCATGGGGAGTGAACACCGGGGAGCTGTTTTTT.

The chain couples TRBV6-5 to TRBJ2-7, with D possibly being TRBD1 (6 bases). V lost 5 bases and J lost 0, with 14 bases in between. From germline, CDR1 is MNHEY and CDR2 SVGAGI. The CDR3 spans 15 residues. The CDR3 DNA sequence: TGTGCCAGCAGTCCTACAGGGTCTCTCTCCTACGAGCAGTACTTC. It specifies CASSPTGSLSYEQYF.

This chain connects TRBV10-1 to TRBJ2-7; D perhaps matches TRBD2 (6 bases). Germline V gives CDR1 WNHNN, CDR2 SYGVQD (reference sequence). Trimming pared 4 bases from V and 6 bases from J, leaving 16 bases between. CDR3 length: 14 residues. CDR3: CASSVVRELGEQYF. The CDR3 DNA follows: TGCGCCAGCAGTGTAGTACGGGAGTTGGGCGAGCAGTACTTC.

The chain joins TRBV5-1 to TRBJ2-2; D possibly corresponds to TRBD2 (6 bases). This CDR3 has 16 amino acids. In germline, CDR1 is SGHRS, CDR2 YFSETQ. V lost 0 bases and J 3 bases, leaving 12 bases between the germline ends. CDR3 loop: CASSLAGTSYTGELFF. The CDR3 bases are TGCGCCAGCAGCTTGGCCGGGACTTCATACACCGGGGAGCTGTTTTTT.

The V gene is TRBV5-1, the J gene TRBJ1-4; D is undetermined. This CDR3 spans 14 amino acids. The germline V gene has CDR1 SGHRS and CDR2 YFSETQ. V lost 3 bases, J lost 0 bases, and 6 bases lay in between. The CDR3, as DNA: TGCGCCAGCAGCTCTACGGCAACTAATGAAAAACTGTTTTTT. It yields the protein CASSSTATNEKLFF.

Turning to this clone: The sample contains more than one DNA sequence encoding this CDR3. V usage is TRBV27 and J usage is TRBJ2-7; a possible D gene is TRBD2 (5 bases). The ends were cut back, 4 bases at V and 3 bases at J, with 13 bases in the middle. Germline V gene data show CDR1 as MNHEY and CDR2 as SMNVEV (reference sequence). The CDR3 contains 14 residues. CDR3 in DNA: TGTGCCAGCAGTTCCCTATCTAGCAGCTACGAGCAGTACTTC. This codes for CASSSLSSSYEQYF.

The CDR3 DNA sequence: TGCAGTGTGCAGGGAGGTGAAAAACTGTTTTTT. Translated: CSVQGGEKLFF. The genes are TRBV20-1 and TRBJ1-4; the D gene is possibly TRBD1 (5 bases). V shed 7 bases and J shed 7 bases, with 10 bases lying between them. The germline V gene encodes CDR1 DFQATT and CDR2 SNEGSKA (reference sequence). The CDR3 runs 11 residues.